The sequence of this T cell receptor (beta chain) was determined in a study of OX40 agonist ivuxolimab in advanced cancers. Profiled with immunoSEQ multiplex PCR; TCRdb holds only in-frame clones, not every one. Among about 54,000 clones listed, 75% to 85% were seen once. CDR1 and CDR2 from the germline V gene are SNHLY and FYNNEI. CDR3 length: 15 residues. With V trimmed by 5 bases and J by 4 bases, 10 bases remained unmatched. This chain joins TRBV2 and TRBJ1-2; 7 positions agree with TRBD1. The sequence was collected from an adult with an advanced solid tumor such as melanoma, head and neck, liver or kidney cancer. Source: CD4+ or CD8+ T cells sorted from blood, taken in a trial of the OX40 agonist ivuxolimab. This CDR3 reads CASSSRDRAAYGYTF. CDR3 in DNA: TGTGCCAGCAGTTCTCGTGACAGGGCTGCCTATGGCTACACCTTC.